Described below is a single T cell receptor (beta chain) sequence and its context. Baseline was the first blood sampling point, followed by cycle 4 day 1 and cycle 7 day 1. The source of the sample is a study of OX40 agonist ivuxolimab in advanced cancers. Turning to the study itself: The patients' treatment was ivuxolimab, an agonistic anti-OX40 (CD134) antibody. Those enrolled were about 80% male, with a mean age of around 57 years and ages from roughly 20 to 85.

The V gene's germline CDR1 is MDHEN and CDR2 SYDVKM. V was pared by 4 bases and J by 4 bases, with 8 bases of the junction left unmatched. There are 15 residues in the CDR3. Profiled with immunoSEQ multiplex PCR; TCRdb holds only in-frame clones, not every one. The table includes 70,000 to 90,000 clones, about 82% detected once. The chain recombines TRBV28 with TRBJ1-2; 8 bases are shared with TRBD1. Sequencing was performed on CD4+ or CD8+ T cells sorted from blood, taken in a trial of the OX40 agonist ivuxolimab. This clonotype was obtained from an adult with an advanced solid tumor such as melanoma, head and neck, liver or kidney cancer. The chain's CDR3 is CASSSIRGRFYGYTF. The DNA of the CDR3 is TGTGCCAGCAGTTCCATCAGGGGGCGCTTCTATGGCTACACCTTC.